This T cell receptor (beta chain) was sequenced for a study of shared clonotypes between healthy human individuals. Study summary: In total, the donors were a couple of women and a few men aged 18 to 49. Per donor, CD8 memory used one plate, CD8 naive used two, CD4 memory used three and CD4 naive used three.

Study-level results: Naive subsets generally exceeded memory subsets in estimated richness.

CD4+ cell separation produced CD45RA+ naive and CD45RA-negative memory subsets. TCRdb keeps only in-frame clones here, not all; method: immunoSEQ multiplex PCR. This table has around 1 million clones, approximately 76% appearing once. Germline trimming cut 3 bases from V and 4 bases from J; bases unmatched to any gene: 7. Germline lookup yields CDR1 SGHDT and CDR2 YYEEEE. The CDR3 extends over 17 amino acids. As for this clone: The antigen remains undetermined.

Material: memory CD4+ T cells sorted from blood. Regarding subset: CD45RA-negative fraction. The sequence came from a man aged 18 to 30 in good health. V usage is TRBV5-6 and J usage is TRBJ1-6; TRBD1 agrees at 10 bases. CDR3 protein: CASSSRGDRGYNSPLHF. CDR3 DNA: TGTGCCAGCAGCTCAAGGGGGGACAGGGGTTATAATTCACCCCTCCACTTT.